These 26 T cell receptor beta chains share one sample of origin, sequenced in a study of T cell changes during pregnancy in multiple sclerosis. TCRdb's table, derived via immunoSEQ multiplex PCR, lists solely in-frame clones and lacks some. The data show about 66,000 clones, over 75% seen once. The specimen was CD8+ T cells from peripheral blood mononuclear cells, collected before pregnancy. These receptor sequences come from a female donor with multiple sclerosis, enrolled in a pregnancy study.

V and J are TRBV6-6 and TRBJ1-4, with 8 positions matching TRBD1. The CDR3 consists of 14 residues. In germline, CDR1 is MNHNY, CDR2 SVGAGI (reference sequence). V shed 4 bases and J 7 bases; nucleotides not matched to a gene: 5. The CDR3 coding sequence is TGTGCCAGCAGTTCCGGACAGGGCCGTGAAAAACTGTTTTTT. The encoded protein is CASSSGQGREKLFF.

This chain uses TRBV6-6 with TRBJ1-1, with D unclear. The CDR3 loop spans 10 amino acids. The germline gives CDR1 MNHNY, CDR2 SVGAGI (reference sequence). Trimming stripped 5 bases from V and 8 bases from J, with 6 bases between. The CDR3 is CASSQTEAFF. CDR3 DNA: TGTGCCAGCAGTCAAACAGAAGCTTTCTTT.

This sequence joins TRBV5-4 and TRBJ1-1, with TRBD1 identical over 8 bases. V trimming: 4 bases; J trimming: 4 bases; junction bases outside the gene matches: 9. The CDR3 is 15 amino acids. CDR1 and CDR2 (germline): SGHNT, YYREEE (reference sequence). In DNA, the CDR3 is TGTGCCAGCAGCCCAAAATCAGGGGGCCGCACTGAAGCTTTCTTT. Its protein product is CASSPKSGGRTEAFF.

This clone was counted a single time. The rearrangement joins TRBV7-2 to TRBJ2-7; D gene uncertain. The germline V gene encodes CDR1 SGHTA and CDR2 FQGNSA. Trimming shortened V by 6 bases and J by 6 bases, and 12 bases separated the two germline ends. The CDR3 loop spans 12 amino acids. The CDR3 sequence is CASSPHRVEQYF. CDR3 nucleotides: TGTGCCAGCAGTCCACATCGGGTCGAGCAGTACTTC.

This clone has only one observation. DNA of the CDR3: TGCGCCAGCAGCCAAGTGACAGGGGCGAACTATGGCTACACCTTC. Its protein product is CASSQVTGANYGYTF. V usage is TRBV4-1 and J usage is TRBJ1-2; 8 nucleotides agree with TRBD1. The germline gives CDR1 MGHRA, CDR2 YSYEKL. This CDR3 region has 15 residues. The V segment lost 1 base and the J segment 2 bases; nucleotides outside the gene matches: 3.

The rearrangement uses TRBV19 and TRBJ2-2, with 8 nucleotides matching TRBD1. Per germline, CDR1 LNHDA and CDR2 SQIVND (reference sequence). V shed 0 bases and J 4 bases; nucleotides not matched to a gene: 10. This CDR3 contains 18 residues. In DNA, the CDR3 is TGTGCCAGTAGTATAGATCTCGAGACAGGGGTCTTCACCGGGGAGCTGTTTTTT. It translates to CASSIDLETGVFTGELFF. The whole variable domain, filled in from reference TRBV19 and TRBJ2-2, reads DGGITQSPKYLFRKEGQNVTLSCEQNLNHDAMYWYRQDPGQGLRLIYYSQIVNDFQKGDIAEGYSVSREKKESFPLTVTSAQKNPTAFYLCASSIDLETGVFTGELFFGEGSRLTVL.

The chain couples TRBV9 to TRBJ2-3; TRBD2 might be the D (6 bases). CDR1 is SGDLS, CDR2 YYNGEE, per germline. The ends were cut back, 2 bases at V and 3 bases at J, with 13 bases in the middle. The CDR3 is 15 residues long. CDR3 in amino acids: CASSVSGGVTDTQYF. CDR3 in DNA: TGTGCCAGCAGCGTCTCCGGAGGGGTTACAGATACGCAGTATTTT.

Only one count was recorded for this clone. The gene calls are TRBV6-5 and TRBJ2-2, with 7 positions matching TRBD1. The ends lost 3 bases at V and 2 bases at J; junction bases unmatched: 3. Germline V gene sequence: CDR1 MNHEY, CDR2 SVGAGI. The CDR3 totals 15 residues. The CDR3 region has the DNA TGTGCCAGCAGTTATCAGGGGGTCAACACCGGGGAGCTGTTTTTT. It codes for CASSYQGVNTGELFF.

The chain employs TRBV9 and TRBJ2-1; perhaps TRBD1 as D (5 bases). Germline CDR1 SGDLS, CDR2 YYNGEE. V lost 4 bases and J 4 bases, leaving 12 bases between the germline ends. CDR3 length: 14 residues. The CDR3 DNA reads as TGTGCCAGCAGCTCTAGAGACAGATACAATGAGCAGTTCTTC. It is translated as CASSSRDRYNEQFF. Full variable domain (missing parts from reference TRBV9 and TRBJ2-1): DSGVTQTPKHLITATGQRVTLRCSPRSGDLSVYWYQQSLDQGLQFLIQYYNGEERAKGNILERFSAQQFPDLHSELNLSSLELGDSALYFCASSSRDRYNEQFFGPGTRLTVL.

The chain joins TRBV9 to TRBJ2-3; D remains unclear. This CDR3 has 12 amino acids. The ends were cut back, 3 bases at V and 0 bases at J, with 2 bases in the middle. From germline, CDR1 is SGDLS and CDR2 YYNGEE. CDR3 residues: CASSASTDTQYF. The CDR3 DNA sequence: TGTGCCAGCAGCGCTAGCACAGATACGCAGTATTTT.

CDR3 residues: CASSTSPGQHNEQFF. CDR3 nucleotide sequence: TGTGCCAGCAGCACCTCACCGGGACAGCACAATGAGCAGTTCTTC. The chain recombines TRBV13 with TRBJ2-1; TRBD1 aligns across 7 bases. Trimming removed 5 bases from V and 5 bases from J; junction bases left unmatched: 9. Germline V lookup: CDR1 PRHDT, CDR2 FYEKMQ (reference sequence). The CDR3 covers 15 residues. The variable domain in full, with the rest retrieved from reference TRBV13 and TRBJ2-1, is AAGVIQSPRHLIKEKRETATLKCYPIPRHDTVYWYQQGPGQDPQFLISFYEKMQSDKGSIPDRFSAQQFSDYHSELNMSSLELGDSALYFCASSTSPGQHNEQFFGPGTRLTVL.

This chain links TRBV4-1 with TRBJ2-1, with D maybe TRBD2 (5 bases). V dropped 3 bases and J dropped 6 bases, with 9 bases sitting between them. This CDR3 is 13 amino acids long. Germline CDR1 MGHRA, CDR2 YSYEKL. CDR3: CASSQSEGNEQFF. The CDR3, as DNA: TGCGCCAGCAGCCAGTCCGAGGGCAATGAGCAGTTCTTC.

The sample holds a few counts of this clone. The V and J genes are TRBV6-1 and TRBJ1-5, with D possibly matching TRBD1 (5 bases). The CDR3 runs to 16 residues. Trimming took off 4 bases at V and 0 bases at J, with 13 bases between the two ends. Per germline, CDR1 MNHNS and CDR2 SASEGT. CDR3 region: CASSARDSYSNQPQHF. The CDR3 DNA is TGTGCCAGCAGTGCACGGGACTCCTATAGCAATCAGCCCCAGCATTTT.

The genes are TRBV27 and TRBJ1-1, with a possible D match to TRBD1 (5 bases). V lost 5 bases and J lost 3, with 19 bases in between. Germline V gene lookup returns CDR1 MNHEY and CDR2 SMNVEV (reference sequence). The CDR3 contains 16 residues. DNA for the CDR3: TGTGCCAGCAGTCCCTCAGTGGGGCCCCTCTACACTGAAGCTTTCTTT. It yields the protein CASSPSVGPLYTEAFF.

The gene calls are TRBV11-2 and TRBJ1-4; D perhaps matches TRBD1 (6 bases). V lost 5 bases and J 0 bases, leaving 13 bases between the germline ends. This CDR3 comprises 16 residues. CDR1 is SGHAT, CDR2 FQNNGV, per germline. The CDR3 nucleotides are TGTGCCAGCAGCCTCGGGACATCCACAACTAATGAAAAACTGTTTTTT. Its protein product is CASSLGTSTTNEKLFF.

The chain carries TRBV9 and TRBJ1-2; D ambiguous. The CDR3 loop spans 14 amino acids. Germline assignment: CDR1 SGDLS and CDR2 YYNGEE. V shed 4 bases and J shed 4 bases, with 14 bases lying between them. CDR3 sequence reads: CASSTGDSPYGYTF. In DNA form, the CDR3 reads TGTGCCAGCAGCACCGGGGATTCCCCCTATGGCTACACCTTC.

The J gene is TRBJ2-1, the V gene TRBV9; 9 bases match TRBD2. CDR1 is SGDLS, CDR2 YYNGEE, per germline. The CDR3 covers 16 residues. J gave up 9 bases and V 6 bases, and 16 bases lay outside the gene matches. CDR3 protein: CASTSLLGGGASEQFF. The CDR3 coding sequence is TGTGCCAGCACTTCCCTCCTCGGCGGGGGGGCAAGTGAGCAGTTCTTC. The entire variable domain, with the rest obtained from reference TRBV9 and TRBJ2-1, is as follows: DSGVTQTPKHLITATGQRVTLRCSPRSGDLSVYWYQQSLDQGLQFLIQYYNGEERAKGNILERFSAQQFPDLHSELNLSSLELGDSALYFCASTSLLGGGASEQFFGPGTRLTVL.

The rearrangement joins TRBV5-6 to TRBJ1-6; a weak D match, TRBD1 (5 bases). The CDR3 totals 16 residues. CDR1 and CDR2 (germline): SGHDT, YYEEEE. V was trimmed by 0 bases and J by 0 bases, leaving 7 bases between them. The CDR3 here is CASSLGRASYNSPLHF. For the CDR3, the DNA is TGTGCCAGCAGCTTGGGCAGGGCCTCCTATAATTCACCCCTCCACTTT.

V gene TRBV6-1 combines with J gene TRBJ1-2, with a weak D call TRBD1 (6 bases). Germline V gene lookup returns CDR1 MNHNS and CDR2 SASEGT. The CDR3 length is 14 residues. V gave up 7 bases and J gave up 3 bases, with 15 bases separating them. The CDR3 region is CASKTGLDDYGYTF. The CDR3 region has the DNA TGTGCCAGCAAAACAGGGCTAGACGACTATGGCTACACCTTC.

The chain couples TRBV7-9 to TRBJ1-1; 7 bases map to TRBD1. The CDR3 contains 13 residues. Germline V gene data show CDR1 as SEHNR and CDR2 as FQNEAQ (reference sequence). Unmatched junction bases numbered 4, after V lost 5 bases and J lost 4 bases. The CDR3 loop is CASSQQGGTEAFF. For the CDR3, the DNA is TGTGCCAGCAGCCAGCAGGGGGGCACTGAAGCTTTCTTT.

This chain uses TRBV7-2 with TRBJ2-5; 11 bases match TRBD2. V trimming: 1 base; J trimming: 0 bases; junction bases outside the gene matches: 4. In germline, CDR1 is SGHTA, CDR2 FQGNSA. The CDR3 contains 17 residues. The CDR3 DNA follows: TGTGCCAGCAGCTTAGTACCTAGCGGGGGGTACCAAGAGACCCAGTACTTC. Translating it yields CASSLVPSGGYQETQYF.

This clone was counted once. The chain recombines TRBV7-3 with TRBJ2-1, with TRBD2 matching 9 bases. Germline CDR1 and CDR2: SGHTA and FQGTGA. The CDR3 totals 14 residues. V gave up 3 bases and J gave up 6 bases; unmatched junction bases: 3. Here the CDR3 DNA reads TGTGCCAGCAGCTTGAGCGGGGGGACCAATGAGCAGTTCTTC. Encoded protein: CASSLSGGTNEQFF.

This clone has only a few counts. The J gene is TRBJ1-2, the V gene TRBV2, with D uncertain. This CDR3 is built from 14 residues. Germline V lookup: CDR1 SNHLY, CDR2 FYNNEI. V shed 2 bases and J shed 5 bases, with 12 bases lying between them. The CDR3 is CASSESGGVYGYTF. The CDR3 coding sequence is TGTGCCAGCAGTGAATCAGGAGGCGTTTATGGCTACACCTTC.

This chain joins TRBV6-1 and TRBJ2-7, with 7 positions matching TRBD1. CDR3 size: 14 residues. The germline gives CDR1 MNHNS, CDR2 SASEGT. J gave up 0 bases and V 4 bases, and 3 bases lay outside the gene matches. For the CDR3, the DNA is TGTGCCAGCAGTGTGGGACAGAGCTCCTACGAGCAGTACTTC. As protein: CASSVGQSSYEQYF.

This clone was recorded only once. This chain joins TRBV7-9 and TRBJ1-2; 9 bases fit TRBD1. The CDR3 covers 13 residues. The V segment lost 3 bases and the J segment 7 bases; nucleotides outside the gene matches: 3. Germline V gene lookup returns CDR1 SEHNR and CDR2 FQNEAQ (reference sequence). The CDR3 protein is CASSFTGGPGYTF. The CDR3 nucleotides read TGTGCCAGCAGCTTCACAGGGGGCCCTGGCTACACCTTC.

The chain employs TRBV7-6 and TRBJ1-1; perhaps TRBD1 as D (5 bases). Trimming stripped 0 bases from V and 3 bases from J, with 11 bases between. From germline, CDR1 is SGHVS and CDR2 FNYEAQ. The CDR3 contains 15 residues. CDR3 bases: TGTGCCAGCAGCTTAGCTGGGGGGTCAGACACTGAAGCTTTCTTT. As protein: CASSLAGGSDTEAFF.